A few counts support the clone carrying this TCR beta chain. Its antigen is still unknown. Per the germline V gene, CDR1 is DFQATT and CDR2 is SNEGSKA (reference sequence). The CDR3 consists of 15 residues. With V trimmed by 8 bases and J by 1 base, 8 bases remained unmatched. Unique molecular identifiers, one per molecule, were present on every TCR cDNA molecule. From the 5' RACE reads, TCRdb called clonotypes with MiXCR, one entry per CDR3 protein. The sample shows about 50,000 distinct CDR3 sequences, around 7.7% of them seen only once. This sample is part of a study of spatial heterogeneity in lung cancer. As for the study in general: The follow-up PBMC samples were sequenced whenever they were available. The median time to follow-up was about two years after resection. Alpha-chain sequences were consistently detected less often than beta-chain sequences. Overall study results and limits: Compared with follow-up, resection was when ubiquitous expanded tumor TCRs appeared in blood more.

This sample's time point: blood at routine non-recurrence follow-up after resection. Unsorted whole RNA samples from tumor, nontumor lung or frozen PBMC were sequenced. This TCR was sampled from a female donor with early-stage non-small cell lung cancer. This chain links TRBV20-1 with TRBJ2-7; 13 nucleotides line up with TRBD2. This material consisted of PBMCs, taken at follow-up. CDR3 sequence (DNA): TGCAGTATGGGACTAGCGGGGCCTCTTTCCTACGAGCAGTACTTC. This codes for CSMGLAGPLSYEQYF.